Below, 15 T cell receptor beta chains from the same sample are listed, as sequenced in a study of CD8 T cells in ankylosing spondylitis. TCRdb re-analysed the 5' RACE reads in MiXCR, keeping a single row per CDR3 protein. This table has 30,000 to 45,000 distinct CDR3 sequences, roughly an eighth appearing once. Sequenced material: synovial fluid, either unsorted or a sorted T cell fraction (not recorded which). These TCRs come from a male donor with ankylosing spondylitis.

This clonotype was found many times. The V gene is TRBV10-3, the J gene TRBJ2-1, with 11 bases identical to TRBD2. The CDR3 is 16 amino acids. V dropped 4 bases and J dropped 7; count of bases not matched to a gene: 9. Per the germline V gene, CDR1 is ENHRY and CDR2 is SYGVKD. The CDR3 sequence is CAISGLAGRGENEQFF. The DNA of the CDR3 is TGTGCCATCAGTGGACTAGCGGGAAGGGGAGAGAATGAGCAGTTCTTC.

Only a few counts were recorded for this clonotype. This rearrangement joins TRBV6-2 or TRBV6-3 to TRBJ1-2; 12 nucleotides match TRBD1. The germline V gene has CDR1 MNHEY and CDR2 SVGEGT. The CDR3 contains 15 residues. V gave up 8 bases and J gave up 7 bases; unmatched junction bases: 11. The DNA for the CDR3 is TGTGCCAGCTCCGGGACAGGGGGCATGTGGACTGGCTACACCTTC. This translates into CASSGTGGMWTGYTF.

This clonotype showed up many times. CDR3 residues: CASSQDGQGNTIYF. Here the CDR3 DNA reads TGCGCCAGCAGCCAGGACGGACAGGGAAACACCATATATTTT. The chain has TRBV4-1 and TRBJ1-3; possible D gene TRBD1, 6 bases. Trimming removed 3 bases at V and 4 bases at J, with 10 bases between. Germline lookup yields CDR1 MGHRA and CDR2 YSYEKL. There are 14 residues in the CDR3.

This clonotype occurred a few times. The chain joins TRBV6-6 to TRBJ1-2; no clear D gene. Trimming took off 0 bases at V and 13 bases at J, with 15 bases between the two ends. The CDR3 totals 13 residues. The V gene's germline CDR1 is MNHNY and CDR2 SVGAGI (reference sequence). The chain's CDR3 is CASSYSMGGVVTF. The CDR3 DNA reads as TGTGCCAGCAGTTACTCGATGGGCGGGGTGGTCACCTTC.

This clonotype was recorded at least ten times. V and J are TRBV28 and TRBJ2-7; D not resolved. Trimming took 2 bases from V and 2 from J, leaving 4 bases between them. This CDR3 comprises 12 residues. Germline V gene sequence: CDR1 MDHEN, CDR2 SYDVKM. CDR3 DNA sequence: TGTGCCAGCAGTTTAGGGGCCTACGAGCAGTACTTC. The encoded protein is CASSLGAYEQYF.

The DNA for the CDR3 is TGTGCCAGCAGCCAGAGTTGGGGGGCGCTCACTGAAGCTTTCTTT. Its protein is CASSQSWGALTEAFF. V is TRBV3-1 and J is TRBJ1-1, with D perhaps TRBD1 (6 bases). V was clipped by 3 bases and J by 4 bases, with 15 bases between them. Looked up from germline, CDR1 is LGHDT and CDR2 is YNNKEL (reference sequence). The CDR3 has 15 amino acids.

Ten or more counts support this clonotype. The chain employs TRBV28 and TRBJ2-4; D is perhaps TRBD2 (6 bases). This CDR3 is built from 16 residues. Deletions cut 2 bases from V and 0 bases from J, with 11 bases between. CDR1 and CDR2 (germline): MDHEN, SYDVKM. The CDR3 loop is CASSLMGGVAKNIQYF. The DNA for the CDR3 is TGTGCCAGCAGTTTAATGGGGGGAGTAGCCAAAAACATTCAGTACTTC.

CDR3 amino acids: CASSRVWFGQGGNEQFF. The CDR3 region has the DNA TGCGCCAGCAGCCGGGTGTGGTTTGGACAGGGTGGTAATGAGCAGTTCTTC. This chain joins TRBV4-3 and TRBJ2-1; the match to TRBD1 covers 8 bases. The CDR3 spans 17 residues. V was clipped by 4 bases and J by 7 bases; unmatched bases: 15. Germline V gene sequence: CDR1 LGHNA, CDR2 YSLEER.

Ten or more counts support this clonotype. This CDR3 reads CACLWSRGGYTF. CDR3 DNA sequence: TGTGCCTGCCTATGGTCCCGGGGAGGCTACACCTTC. The V and J genes are TRBV30 and TRBJ1-2, with D unclear. V was cut by 6 bases and J by 8 bases, with 16 bases left in between. Germline CDR1 and CDR2: GTSNPN and SVGIG (reference sequence). CDR3 length: 12 amino acids. Based on the CDR3 plus reference TRBV30 and TRBJ1-2, the full variable domain is SQTIHQWPATLVQPVGSPLSLECTVEGTSNPNLYWYRQAAGRGLQLLFYSVGIGQISSEVPQNLSASRPQDRQFILSSKKLLLSDSGFYLCACLWSRGGYTFGSGTRLTVV.

This clonotype came up a few times. Compared with germline, one end of the junction differs, possibly owing to a read error. The chain uses TRBV7-7 and TRBJ2-5; D remains ambiguous. Germline loops: CDR1 SSHAT, CDR2 FNYEAQ (reference sequence). This CDR3 has 13 residues. In DNA form, the CDR3 reads TGTGCTAGCAGCTCCGGTCTCCAAGAGACCCAGTACTTC. This gives the protein CASSSGLQETQYF.

A few counts support this clonotype. The chain uses TRBV9 and TRBJ2-7; tentative D call: TRBD2 (6 bases). Germline loops: CDR1 SGDLS, CDR2 YYNGEE. The CDR3 contains 15 residues. Trimming shortened V by 0 bases and J by 2 bases, and 12 bases separated the two germline ends. The DNA for the CDR3 is TGTGCCAGCAGCGTAGCGGCGGGGCCGACCTACGAGCAGTACTTC. Protein sequence: CASSVAAGPTYEQYF.

This chain joins TRBV5-5 and TRBJ2-2; 8 nucleotides align to TRBD2. This CDR3 spans 17 amino acids. Germline values: CDR1 SGHKS, CDR2 YYEKEE (reference sequence). V was pared by 0 bases and J by 3 bases, with 7 bases of the junction left unmatched. The CDR3, as DNA: TGTGCCAGCAGCTTGGCCCTCCCGGGAGGGTACACCGGGGAGCTGTTTTTT. Translation: CASSLALPGGYTGELFF.

The V gene is TRBV4-1, the J gene TRBJ2-1; the match to TRBD1 covers 8 bases. CDR1 is MGHRA and CDR2 is YSYEKL in the germline V gene. The ends lost 2 bases at V and 5 bases at J; junction bases unmatched: 14. CDR3 size: 18 residues. Written as DNA, the CDR3 is TGCGCCAGCAGCCAACAAGACAGGGGTGGTAAGGTTCACAATGAGCAGTTCTTC. As protein: CASSQQDRGGKVHNEQFF.

This clonotype has ten or more counts. The V gene is TRBV27, the J gene TRBJ2-1; 8 nucleotides agree with TRBD1. With V trimmed by 6 bases and J by 2 bases, 3 bases remained unmatched. The CDR3 covers 14 residues. Germline CDR1 and CDR2: MNHEY and SMNVEV (reference sequence). Here the CDR3 reads CASSPGQAYNEQFF. The CDR3 bases are TGTGCCAGCAGCCCGGGACAGGCCTACAATGAGCAGTTCTTC.

This clonotype has more than one count but fewer than ten. The chain has TRBV20-1 and TRBJ2-1; no clear D gene. The CDR3 extends over 13 amino acids. CDR1 is DFQATT, CDR2 SNEGSKA, per germline (reference sequence). The germline V and J ends were trimmed by 1 base and 8 bases, with 12 bases remaining between them. CDR3: CSARALGRDEQFF. In DNA, the CDR3 is TGCAGTGCTAGAGCCCTTGGGCGCGATGAGCAGTTCTTC.